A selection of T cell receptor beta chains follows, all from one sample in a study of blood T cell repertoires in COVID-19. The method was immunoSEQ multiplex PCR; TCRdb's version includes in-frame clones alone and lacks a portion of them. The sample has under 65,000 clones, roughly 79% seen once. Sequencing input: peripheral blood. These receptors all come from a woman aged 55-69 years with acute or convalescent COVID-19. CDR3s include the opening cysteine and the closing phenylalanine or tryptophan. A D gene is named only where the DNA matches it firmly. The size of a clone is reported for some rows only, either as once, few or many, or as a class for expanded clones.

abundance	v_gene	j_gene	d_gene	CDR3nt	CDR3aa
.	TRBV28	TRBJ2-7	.	TGTGCCAGCAGTCCCCCGGCAGGGGGGACCTACGAGCAGTACTTC	CASSPPAGGTYEQYF
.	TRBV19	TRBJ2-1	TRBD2	TGTGCCAGTAGTATAAGGCGGGAGGCGCTCAATGAGCAGTTCTTC	CASSIRREALNEQFF
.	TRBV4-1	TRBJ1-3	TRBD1	TGCGCCAGCAGCCAAGGGAAGGGACAGGGGATGTTCACTGGAAACACCATATATTTT	CASSQGKGQGMFTGNTIYF
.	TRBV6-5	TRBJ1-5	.	TGTGCCAGCAGTTCGAATCAGCCCCAGCATTTT	CASSSNQPQHF
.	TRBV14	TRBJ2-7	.	TGTGCCAGCAGCCAAGGGCCACCCGGGACAAAGACAAAAGACCTCTACGAGCAGTACTTC	CASSQGPPGTKTKDLYEQYF
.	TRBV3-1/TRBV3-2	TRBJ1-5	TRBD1	TGTGCCAGCAGCCTCGGGACAGGAATTAGCAATCAGCCCCAGCATTTT	CASSLGTGISNQPQHF
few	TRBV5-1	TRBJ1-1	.	TGCGCCAGCAGTCTCACCCAACAGATGAACACTGAAGCTTTCTTT	CASSLTQQMNTEAFF
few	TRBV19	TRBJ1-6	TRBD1	TGTGCCAGTAGTATATGGGACAGTAATTCACCCCTCCACTTT	CASSIWDSNSPLHF
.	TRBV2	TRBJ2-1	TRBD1	TGTGCCAGCGGTAGGGACAGGTCGAATGAGCAGTTCTTC	CASGRDRSNEQFF
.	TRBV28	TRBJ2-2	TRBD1	TGTGCCAGCAGTTCCCCACAGGGGGCGAGGACCGGGGAGCTGTTTTTT	CASSSPQGARTGELFF
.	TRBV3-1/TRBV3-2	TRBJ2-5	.	TGTGCCAGCAGCCAAGTGGTCAGTAAAGAGACCCAGTACTTC	CASSQVVSKETQYF
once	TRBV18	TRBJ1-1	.	TGTGCCAGCTCACCACAGGCAGGAAACACTGAAGCTTTCTTT	CASSPQAGNTEAFF
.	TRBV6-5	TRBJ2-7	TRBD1	TGTGCCAGCAGTTACCGACAGGGTTACGAGCAGTACTTC	CASSYRQGYEQYF
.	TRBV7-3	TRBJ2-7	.	TGTGCCAGCAGCCTCTTAGCGGAGAGCTCCTACGAGCAGTACTTC	CASSLLAESSYEQYF
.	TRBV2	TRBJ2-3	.	TGTGCCAGCAGTGAAAGCCCAGGGTCGGATACGCAGTATTTT	CASSESPGSDTQYF
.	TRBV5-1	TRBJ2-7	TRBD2	TGCGCCAGCAGCTTGGATAGCGGGGGGTTCTACGAGCAGTACTTC	CASSLDSGGFYEQYF
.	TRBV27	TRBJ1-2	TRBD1	TGTGCCAGCAGTGGGGGACAGGGGTATGGCTACACCTTC	CASSGGQGYGYTF
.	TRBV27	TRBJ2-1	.	TGTGCCAGCAGTGCCGGACACTTTTACAATGAGCAGTTCTTC	CASSAGHFYNEQFF
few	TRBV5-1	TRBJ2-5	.	TGCGCCAGCAGTCCCGGGACTCTACAAGAGACCCAGTACTTC	CASSPGTLQETQYF
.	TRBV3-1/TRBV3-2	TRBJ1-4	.	TGTGCCAGCAGCCAAGCCATGACTAATGAAAAACTGTTTTTT	CASSQAMTNEKLFF
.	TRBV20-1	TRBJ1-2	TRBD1	TGCAGTGCTAGTATACAGGGGGGCTATGGCTACACCTTC	CSASIQGGYGYTF
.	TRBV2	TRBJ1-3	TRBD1	TGTGCCAGCAGCCCCGGGACAGGGGGCTCTGGAAACACCATATATTTT	CASSPGTGGSGNTIYF
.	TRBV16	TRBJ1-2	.	TGTGCCAGCAGCCACCGAGGGGGAGGGGACTATGGCTACACCTTC	CASSHRGGGDYGYTF
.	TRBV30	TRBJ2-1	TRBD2	TGTGCCTGGGGGGACTACACGGGAGGGATCAATGAGCAGTTCTTC	CAWGDYTGGINEQFF
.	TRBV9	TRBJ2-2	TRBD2	TGTGCCCGCGGGACGGGGGGGACGAACACCGGGGAGCTGTTTTTT	CARGTGGTNTGELFF
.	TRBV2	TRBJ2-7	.	TGTGCCAGCACGCGGGAACTGGGGGAGCAGTACTTC	CASTRELGEQYF
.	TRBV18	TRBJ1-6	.	TGTGCCAGCTCACGCTTCGACAGGCAGGATTCACCCCTCCACTTT	CASSRFDRQDSPLHF
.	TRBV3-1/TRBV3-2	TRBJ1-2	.	TGTGCCAGCAGCCAATCCGCAGGGAACTATGGCTACACCTTC	CASSQSAGNYGYTF
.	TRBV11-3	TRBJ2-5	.	TGTGCCAGCAGCTTAGGGGCAGCCGAGACCCAGTACTTC	CASSLGAAETQYF
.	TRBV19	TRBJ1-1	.	TGTGCCAGTAGTATAGCCCTCTTAAGGGGAAACACTGAAGCTTTCTTT	CASSIALLRGNTEAFF
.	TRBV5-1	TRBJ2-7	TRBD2	TGCGCCAGCAGCTTACTAGCGGGTGGGTCCTACGAGCAGTACTTC	CASSLLAGGSYEQYF
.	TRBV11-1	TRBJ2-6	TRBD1	TGTGCCAGCAGCTCAGACAGGGGGTTTGGGGCCAACGTCCTGACTTTC	CASSSDRGFGANVLTF
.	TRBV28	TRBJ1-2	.	TGTGCCAGCAGTTCAGGATCCCCCTGGGGAGCTAACTATGGCTACACCTTC	CASSSGSPWGANYGYTF
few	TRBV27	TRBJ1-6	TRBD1	TGTGCCAGCAGTTACTCACAGGGGGCTTCACCCCTCCACTTT	CASSYSQGASPLHF
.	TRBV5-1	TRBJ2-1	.	TGCGCCAGCCGGGGGAGCTCATTCGATGAGCAGTTCTTC	CASRGSSFDEQFF
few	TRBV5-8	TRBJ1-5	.	TGTGCCAGCAGCTTTTATAATCAGCCCCAGCATTTT	CASSFYNQPQHF
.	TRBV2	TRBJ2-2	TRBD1	TGTGCCAGCAGCGGGACAGGAGGGGAGCTGTTTTTT	CASSGTGGELFF
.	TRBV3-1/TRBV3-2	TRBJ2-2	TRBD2	TGTGCCAGCAGCCAAAGGACTAGCGGGAGTCCCAATAGAGGTACCGGGGAGCTGTTTTTT	CASSQRTSGSPNRGTGELFF
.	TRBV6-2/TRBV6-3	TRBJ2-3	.	TGTGCCAGCAGTGCGCTAGGAACAGATACGCAGTATTTT	CASSALGTDTQYF
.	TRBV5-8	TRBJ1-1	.	TGTGCCAGCAGCCCCGGACAGACGGGAGGTGAAGCTTTCTTT	CASSPGQTGGEAFF
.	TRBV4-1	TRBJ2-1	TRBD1	TGCGCCAGCAGCAAAGGGACAGCTCACAATGAGCAGTTCTTC	CASSKGTAHNEQFF
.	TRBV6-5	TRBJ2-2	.	TGTGCCAGCAGTTTCGGACAGATACCCGGGGAGCTGTTTTTT	CASSFGQIPGELFF
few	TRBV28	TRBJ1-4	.	TGTGCCAGCGAGGAGACGCCTAATGAAAAACTGTTTTTT	CASEETPNEKLFF
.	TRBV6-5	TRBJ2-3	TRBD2	TGTGCCAGCAGTAGGGACTACCGCACAGATACGCAGTATTTT	CASSRDYRTDTQYF
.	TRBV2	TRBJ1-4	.	TGTGCCAGCAGTGAGGGGGGAGCGACTAATGAAAAACTGTTTTTT	CASSEGGATNEKLFF
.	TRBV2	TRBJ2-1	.	TGTGCCAGCGGCCAAGGGGGTACATACAATGAGCAGTTCTTC	CASGQGGTYNEQFF
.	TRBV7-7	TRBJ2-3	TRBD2	TGTGCCAGCAGCTTAGGTGGTCTAGCGGGGACAGATACGCAGTATTTT	CASSLGGLAGTDTQYF
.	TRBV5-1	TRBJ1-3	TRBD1	TGCGCCAGCAGCTTTGGACAGGACGGAAACACCATATATTTT	CASSFGQDGNTIYF
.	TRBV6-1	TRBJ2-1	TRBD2	TGTGCCAGCAGTGAAGAGGGACTAGCGGGAGTATCTAGGAATGAGCAGTTCTTC	CASSEEGLAGVSRNEQFF
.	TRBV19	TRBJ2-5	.	TGTGCCAGTAGTATAGCCCCTTACCAAGAGACCCAGTACTTC	CASSIAPYQETQYF
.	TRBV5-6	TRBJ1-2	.	TGTGCCAGCAGCTCGTGGGCTCACTATGGCTACACCTTC	CASSSWAHYGYTF
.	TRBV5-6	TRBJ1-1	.	TGTGCCAGCAGCTATCGGGACTCCCTAAGCTTGAACACTGAAGCTTTCTTT	CASSYRDSLSLNTEAFF
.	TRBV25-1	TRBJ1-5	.	TGTGCCAGTGAAGACAGTCGGGTTCGGTCTGGCAATCAGCCCCAGCATTTT	CASEDSRVRSGNQPQHF
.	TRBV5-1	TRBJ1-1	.	TGCGCCAGCAGCTCACACCCGGGAGAAACTGAAGCTTTCTTT	CASSSHPGETEAFF